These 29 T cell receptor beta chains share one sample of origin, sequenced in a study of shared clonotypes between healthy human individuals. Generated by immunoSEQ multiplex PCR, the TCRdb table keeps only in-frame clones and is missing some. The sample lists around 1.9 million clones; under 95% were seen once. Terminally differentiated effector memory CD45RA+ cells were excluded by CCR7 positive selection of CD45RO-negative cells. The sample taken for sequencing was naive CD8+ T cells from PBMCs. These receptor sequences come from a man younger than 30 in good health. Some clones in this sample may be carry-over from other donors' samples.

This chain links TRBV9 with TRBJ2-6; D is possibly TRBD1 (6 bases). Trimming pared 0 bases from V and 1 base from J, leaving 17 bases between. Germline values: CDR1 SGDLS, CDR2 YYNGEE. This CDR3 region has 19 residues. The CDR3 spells CASSVGRTAHLSGANVLTF. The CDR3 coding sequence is TGTGCCAGCAGCGTAGGAAGGACAGCACACCTTTCTGGGGCCAACGTCCTGACTTTC.

The CDR3 bases are TGTGCCAGCAGCTCCAAGTCCGCAGACTACCCCTACGAGCAGTACTTC. It is translated as CASSSKSADYPYEQYF. V and J are TRBV7-8 and TRBJ2-7; the D gene is possibly TRBD2 (5 bases). CDR1 and CDR2 from the germline V gene are SGHVS and FQNEAQ. CDR3 length: 16 residues. V was shortened by 4 bases and J by 2 bases, with 18 bases between the two germline ends. Together with reference TRBV7-8 and TRBJ2-7, the CDR3 gives the full variable domain: GAGVSQSPRYKVAKRGQDVALRCDPISGHVSLFWYQQALGQGPEFLTYFQNEAQLDKSGLPSDRFFAERPEGSVSTLKIQRTQQEDSAVYLCASSSKSADYPYEQYFGPGTRLTVT.

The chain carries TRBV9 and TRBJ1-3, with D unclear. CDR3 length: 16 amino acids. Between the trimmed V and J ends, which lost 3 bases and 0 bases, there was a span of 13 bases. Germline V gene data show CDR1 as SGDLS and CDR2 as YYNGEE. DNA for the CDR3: TGTGCCAGCAGCGGTGTTTGGTGGAACTCTGGAAACACCATATATTTT. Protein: CASSGVWWNSGNTIYF.

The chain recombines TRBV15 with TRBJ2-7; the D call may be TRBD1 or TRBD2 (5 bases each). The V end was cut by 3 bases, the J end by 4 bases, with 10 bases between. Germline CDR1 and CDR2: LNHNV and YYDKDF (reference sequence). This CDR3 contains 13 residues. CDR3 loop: CATSRDTGYEQYF. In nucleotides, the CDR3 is TGTGCCACCAGCAGGGACACGGGGTACGAGCAGTACTTC.

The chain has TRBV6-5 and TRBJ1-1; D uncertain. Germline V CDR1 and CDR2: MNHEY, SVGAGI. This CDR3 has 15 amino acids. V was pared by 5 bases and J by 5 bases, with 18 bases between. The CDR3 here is CASSGDSPEGTEAFF. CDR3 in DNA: TGTGCCAGCAGTGGGGATTCCCCCGAAGGGACTGAAGCTTTCTTT.

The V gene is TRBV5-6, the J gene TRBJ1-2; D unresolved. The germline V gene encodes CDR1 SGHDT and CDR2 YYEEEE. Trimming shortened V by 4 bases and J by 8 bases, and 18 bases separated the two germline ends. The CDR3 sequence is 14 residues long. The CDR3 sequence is CASSPGEGRAGYTF. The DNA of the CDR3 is TGTGCCAGCAGCCCCGGGGAGGGCCGGGCAGGCTACACCTTC.

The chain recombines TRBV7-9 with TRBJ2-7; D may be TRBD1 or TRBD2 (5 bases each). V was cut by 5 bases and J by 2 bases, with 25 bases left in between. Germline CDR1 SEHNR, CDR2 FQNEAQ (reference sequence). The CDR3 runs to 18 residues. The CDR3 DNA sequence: TGTGCCAGCAGCGGAGCCGGACGGGACGTTCTATTTCCCTACGAGCAGTACTTC. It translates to CASSGAGRDVLFPYEQYF.

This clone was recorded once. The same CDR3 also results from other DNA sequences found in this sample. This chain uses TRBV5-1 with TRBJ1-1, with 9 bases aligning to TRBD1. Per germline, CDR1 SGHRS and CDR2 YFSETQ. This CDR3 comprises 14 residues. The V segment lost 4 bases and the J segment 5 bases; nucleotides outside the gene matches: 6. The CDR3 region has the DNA TGCGCCAGCAGCATACAGGGGGCTGAGACTGAAGCTTTCTTT. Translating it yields CASSIQGAETEAFF.

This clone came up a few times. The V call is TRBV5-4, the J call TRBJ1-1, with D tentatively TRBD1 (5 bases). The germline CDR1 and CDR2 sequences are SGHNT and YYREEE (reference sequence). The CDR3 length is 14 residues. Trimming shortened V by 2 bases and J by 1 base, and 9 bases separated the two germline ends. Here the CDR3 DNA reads TGTGCCAGCAGCTTTACCGGACAGAACACTGAAGCTTTCTTT. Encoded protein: CASSFTGQNTEAFF.

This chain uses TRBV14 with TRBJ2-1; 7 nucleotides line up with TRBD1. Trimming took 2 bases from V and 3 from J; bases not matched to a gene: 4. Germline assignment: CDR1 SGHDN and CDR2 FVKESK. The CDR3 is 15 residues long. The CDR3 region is CASSQWGTVYNEQFF. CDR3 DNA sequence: TGTGCCAGCAGCCAATGGGGGACAGTCTACAATGAGCAGTTCTTC.

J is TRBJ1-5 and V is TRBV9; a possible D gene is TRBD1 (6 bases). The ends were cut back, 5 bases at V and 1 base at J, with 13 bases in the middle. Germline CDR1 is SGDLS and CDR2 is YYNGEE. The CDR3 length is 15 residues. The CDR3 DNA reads TGTGCCAGCAGAGTACTAGGACAGAGCAATCAGCCCCAGCATTTT. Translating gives CASRVLGQSNQPQHF.

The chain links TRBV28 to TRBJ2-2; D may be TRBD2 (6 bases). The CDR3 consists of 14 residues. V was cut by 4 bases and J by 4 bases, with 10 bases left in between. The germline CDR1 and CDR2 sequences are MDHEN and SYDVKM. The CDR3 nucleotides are TGTGCCAGCAGTTCGTTAGCGGTCACCGGGGAGCTGTTTTTT. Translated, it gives CASSSLAVTGELFF.

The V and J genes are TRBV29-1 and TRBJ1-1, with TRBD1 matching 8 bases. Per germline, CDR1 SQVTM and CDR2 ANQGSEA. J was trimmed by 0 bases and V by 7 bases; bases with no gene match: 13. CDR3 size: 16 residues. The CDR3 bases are TGCAGCGCTACCACCGGGACAGGAGGTATGAACACTGAAGCTTTCTTT. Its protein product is CSATTGTGGMNTEAFF.

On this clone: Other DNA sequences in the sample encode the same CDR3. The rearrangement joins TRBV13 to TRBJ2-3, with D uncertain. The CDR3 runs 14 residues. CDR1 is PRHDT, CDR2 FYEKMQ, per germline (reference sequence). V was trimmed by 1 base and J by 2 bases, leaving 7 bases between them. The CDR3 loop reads CASSLAGDTDTQYF. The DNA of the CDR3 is TGTGCCAGCAGCTTAGCTGGGGACACAGATACGCAGTATTTT. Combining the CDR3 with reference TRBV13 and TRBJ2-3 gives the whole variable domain AAGVIQSPRHLIKEKRETATLKCYPIPRHDTVYWYQQGPGQDPQFLISFYEKMQSDKGSIPDRFSAQQFSDYHSELNMSSLELGDSALYFCASSLAGDTDTQYFGPGTRLTVL.

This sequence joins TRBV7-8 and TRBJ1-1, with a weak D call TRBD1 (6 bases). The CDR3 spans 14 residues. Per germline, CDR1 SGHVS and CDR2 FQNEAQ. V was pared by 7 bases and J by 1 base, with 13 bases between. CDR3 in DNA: TGTGCCAGCACAGACCCGGGGGCGAACACTGAAGCTTTCTTT. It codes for CASTDPGANTEAFF.

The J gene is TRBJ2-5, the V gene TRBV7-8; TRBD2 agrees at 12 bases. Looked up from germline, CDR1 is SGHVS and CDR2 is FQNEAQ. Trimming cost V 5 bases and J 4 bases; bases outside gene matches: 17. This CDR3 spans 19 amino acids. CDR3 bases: TGTGCCAGCAGCCCAAAAGCGGCTAGCGGGAGGGCCGCCTCAGAGACCCAGTACTTC. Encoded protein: CASSPKAASGRAASETQYF.

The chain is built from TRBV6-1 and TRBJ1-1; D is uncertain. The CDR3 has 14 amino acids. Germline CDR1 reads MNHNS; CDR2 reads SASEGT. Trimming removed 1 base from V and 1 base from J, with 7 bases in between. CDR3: CASSEVGQNTEAFF. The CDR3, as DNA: TGTGCCAGCAGTGAAGTCGGTCAGAACACTGAAGCTTTCTTT.

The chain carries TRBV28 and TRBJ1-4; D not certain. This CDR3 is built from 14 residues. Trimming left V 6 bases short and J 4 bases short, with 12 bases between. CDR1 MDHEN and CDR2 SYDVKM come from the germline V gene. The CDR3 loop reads CASSPPVYNEKLFF. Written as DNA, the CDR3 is TGTGCCAGCAGCCCGCCCGTTTATAATGAAAAACTGTTTTTT.

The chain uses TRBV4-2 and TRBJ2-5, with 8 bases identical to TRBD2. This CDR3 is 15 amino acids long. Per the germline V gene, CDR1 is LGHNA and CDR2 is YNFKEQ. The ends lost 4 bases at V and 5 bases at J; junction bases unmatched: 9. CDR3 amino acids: CASSPLSGRRETQYF. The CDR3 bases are TGTGCCAGCAGCCCGTTGAGCGGGAGACGGGAGACCCAGTACTTC.

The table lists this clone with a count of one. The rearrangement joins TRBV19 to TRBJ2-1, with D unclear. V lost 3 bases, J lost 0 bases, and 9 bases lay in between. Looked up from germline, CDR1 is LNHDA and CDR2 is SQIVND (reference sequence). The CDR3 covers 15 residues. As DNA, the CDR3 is TGTGCCAGTAGTATTTCCGTAGTCTCCTACAATGAGCAGTTCTTC. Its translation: CASSISVVSYNEQFF.

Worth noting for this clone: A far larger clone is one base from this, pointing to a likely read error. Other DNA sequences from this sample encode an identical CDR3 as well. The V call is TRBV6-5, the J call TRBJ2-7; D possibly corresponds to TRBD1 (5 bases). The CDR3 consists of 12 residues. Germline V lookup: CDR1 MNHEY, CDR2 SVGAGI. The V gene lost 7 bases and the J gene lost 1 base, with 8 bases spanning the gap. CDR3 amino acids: CASIGQSYEQYF. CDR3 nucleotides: TGTGCCAGCATTGGACAATCCTACGAGCAGTACTTC.

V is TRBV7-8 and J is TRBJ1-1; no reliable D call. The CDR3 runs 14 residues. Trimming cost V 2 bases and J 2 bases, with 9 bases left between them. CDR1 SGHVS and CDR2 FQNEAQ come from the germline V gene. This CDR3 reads CASSLSHSNTEAFF. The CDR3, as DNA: TGTGCCAGCAGCTTATCTCACAGTAACACTGAAGCTTTCTTT.

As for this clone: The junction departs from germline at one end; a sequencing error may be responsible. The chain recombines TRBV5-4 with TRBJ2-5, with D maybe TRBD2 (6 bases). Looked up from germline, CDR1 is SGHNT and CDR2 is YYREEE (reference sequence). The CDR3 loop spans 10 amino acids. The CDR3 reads CACGGGRRDF. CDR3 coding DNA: TGTGCCTGTGGAGGAGGGCGGAGGGACTTC.

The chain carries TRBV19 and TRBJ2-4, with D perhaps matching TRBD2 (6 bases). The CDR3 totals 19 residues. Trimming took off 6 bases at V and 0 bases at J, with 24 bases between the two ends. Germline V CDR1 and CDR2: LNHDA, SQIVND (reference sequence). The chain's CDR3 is CASSNEEGTYFQAKNIQYF. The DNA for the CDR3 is TGTGCCAGTAGCAACGAGGAGGGTACGTACTTTCAAGCCAAAAACATTCAGTACTTC.

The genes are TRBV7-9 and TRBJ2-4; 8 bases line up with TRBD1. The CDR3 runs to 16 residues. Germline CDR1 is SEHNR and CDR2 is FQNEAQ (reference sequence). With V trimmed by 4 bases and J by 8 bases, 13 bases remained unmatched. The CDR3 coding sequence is TGTGCCAGCAGCTATACAGCGGACAGGGTATTAGACATTCAGTACTTC. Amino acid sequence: CASSYTADRVLDIQYF.

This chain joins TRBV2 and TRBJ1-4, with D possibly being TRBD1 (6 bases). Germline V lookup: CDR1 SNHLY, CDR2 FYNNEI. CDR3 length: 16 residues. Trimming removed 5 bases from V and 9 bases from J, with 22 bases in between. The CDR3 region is CASSSNTGRGLQKLFF. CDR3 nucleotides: TGTGCCAGCAGTTCAAATACAGGGAGAGGCCTTCAAAAACTGTTTTTT.

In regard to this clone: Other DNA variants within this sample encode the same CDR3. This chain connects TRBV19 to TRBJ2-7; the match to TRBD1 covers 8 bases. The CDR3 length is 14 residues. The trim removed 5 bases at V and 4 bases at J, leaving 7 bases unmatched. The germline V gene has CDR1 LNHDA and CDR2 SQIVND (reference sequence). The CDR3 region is CASSPRTGLYEQYF. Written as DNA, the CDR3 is TGTGCCAGTAGTCCTAGGACAGGGTTATACGAGCAGTACTTC.

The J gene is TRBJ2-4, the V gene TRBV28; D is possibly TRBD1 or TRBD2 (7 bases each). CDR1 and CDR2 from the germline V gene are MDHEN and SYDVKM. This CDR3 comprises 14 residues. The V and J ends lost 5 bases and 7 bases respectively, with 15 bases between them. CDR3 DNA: TGTGCCAGCAGTAACCGACAGGGAGGGAACATTCAGTACTTC. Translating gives CASSNRQGGNIQYF.

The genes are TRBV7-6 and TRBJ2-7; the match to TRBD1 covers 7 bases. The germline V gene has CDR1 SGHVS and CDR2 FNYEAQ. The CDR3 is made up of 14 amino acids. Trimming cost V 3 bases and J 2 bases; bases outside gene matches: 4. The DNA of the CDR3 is TGTGCCAGCAGCTTCCTGGGACAGACCTACGAGCAGTACTTC. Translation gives CASSFLGQTYEQYF.